A single sample is the source of the 16 T cell receptor beta chains below, sequenced in a study of shared clonotypes between healthy human individuals. Here immunoSEQ multiplex PCR was the method, and the copy in TCRdb shows in-frame clones only, minus some. This table holds 550,000 to 800,000 clones, around two thirds found once. Sequences were obtained from memory CD4+ T cells sorted from blood. The subset here: CD45RA-negative fraction. The receptor source for this set is a woman in her thirties in good health.

This clone has just one count. The chain couples TRBV30 to TRBJ2-7; D unresolved. Per the germline V gene, CDR1 is GTSNPN and CDR2 is SVGIG (reference sequence). Trimming cost V 4 bases and J 5 bases, with 15 bases left between them. The CDR3 is 13 residues long. The CDR3 sequence: CAWKLGHRDEQYF. CDR3 sequence (DNA): TGTGCCTGGAAACTCGGGCATCGCGACGAGCAGTACTTC.

The chain recombines TRBV29-1 with TRBJ1-2; 8 bases are shared with TRBD1. The germline gives CDR1 SQVTM, CDR2 ANQGSEA. This CDR3 is built from 12 residues. The V and J ends lost 5 bases and 8 bases, in that order; junction bases with no gene match: 7. Written as DNA, the CDR3 is TGCAGCGTTACTGGACAGGGCCGGGGCTACACCTTC. It codes for CSVTGQGRGYTF.

The chain joins TRBV27 to TRBJ2-1; 8 bases are shared with TRBD1. The CDR3 covers 14 residues. Germline lookup yields CDR1 MNHEY and CDR2 SMNVEV (reference sequence). V was pared by 10 bases and J by 2 bases, with 7 bases of the junction left unmatched. In nucleotides, the CDR3 is TGTGCCACCACGAGACAGGGGACCTACAATGAGCAGTTCTTC. Translating gives CATTRQGTYNEQFF.

The J gene is TRBJ2-5, the V gene TRBV7-9, with 8 bases that match TRBD1. This CDR3 has 15 residues. Germline assignment: CDR1 SEHNR and CDR2 FQNEAQ (reference sequence). Losses at the gene ends were 5 bases for V and 5 bases for J; bases not matched to a gene: 10. CDR3 coding DNA: TGTGCCAGCAGCCTCTTTCAGGGGGCAAGCGAGACCCAGTACTTC. Translated: CASSLFQGASETQYF. The entire variable domain, with the rest obtained from reference TRBV7-9 and TRBJ2-5, is as follows: DTGVSQNPRHKITKRGQNVTFRCDPISEHNRLYWYRQTLGQGPEFLTYFQNEAQLEKSRLLSDRFSAERPKGSFSTLEIQRTEQGDSAMYLCASSLFQGASETQYFGPGTRLLVL.

This clone was seen more than once but under ten times. The same CDR3 also results from other DNA sequences found in this sample. The V call is TRBV20-1, the J call TRBJ2-1; D gene unclear. Germline V gene sequence: CDR1 DFQATT, CDR2 SNEGSKA (reference sequence). The CDR3 is 10 amino acids. The germline V and J ends were trimmed by 2 bases and 7 bases, with 3 bases remaining between them. The DNA for the CDR3 is TGCAGTGCTAGACTAAATGAGCAGTTCTTC. Its translation: CSARLNEQFF.

Concerning this clone itself: A far larger clone is just one base off, so this is likely a read error. The chain is built from TRBV7-9 and TRBJ1-2; 7 bases agree with TRBD1. This CDR3 is built from 13 residues. J gave up 1 base and V 4 bases, and 0 bases lay outside the gene matches. Germline CDR1 reads SEHNR; CDR2 reads FQNEAQ (reference sequence). CDR3: CASSWDSNYGYTF. CDR3 nucleotide sequence: TGTGCCAGCAGCTGGGACAGTAACTATGGCTACACCTTC.

The chain has TRBV7-9 and TRBJ1-1, with D uncertain. The CDR3 contains 12 residues. Germline V gives CDR1 SEHNR, CDR2 FQNEAQ (reference sequence). Between the trimmed V and J ends, which lost 5 bases and 11 bases, there was a span of 15 bases. The CDR3 protein is CASSIESEPAFF. CDR3 nucleotides: TGTGCCAGCAGCATCGAGTCAGAGCCCGCTTTCTTT.

As DNA, the CDR3 is TGTGCCAGCAGCTACGGGGATGGGCGGGTTCGGCAGTACTTC. Residues: CASSYGDGRVRQYF. The V gene is TRBV7-2, the J gene TRBJ2-7, with D perhaps TRBD2 (5 bases). V gave up 4 bases and J gave up 9 bases, with 19 bases separating them. Germline CDR1 and CDR2: SGHTA and FQGNSA. The CDR3 contains 14 residues.

V and J are TRBV7-2 and TRBJ1-2, with D tentatively TRBD1 (6 bases). CDR1 and CDR2 (germline): SGHTA, FQGNSA. This CDR3 comprises 13 residues. V lost 1 base, J lost 8 bases, and 11 bases lay in between. CDR3 sequence (DNA): TGTGCCAGCAGCTTAGGCGGGGGGCCCGGCTACACCTTC. This codes for CASSLGGGPGYTF.

The rearrangement uses TRBV14 and TRBJ2-7; D possibly corresponds to TRBD1 (6 bases). Germline V gene sequence: CDR1 SGHDN, CDR2 FVKESK. The V end lost 1 base, the J end lost 5 bases, and 12 bases lay between the germline ends. This CDR3 is built from 14 residues. The DNA of the CDR3 is TGTGCCAGCAGCCAAGGACAGGTAACCCACGAGCAGTACTTC. This gives the protein CASSQGQVTHEQYF.

The V gene is TRBV6-7, the J gene TRBJ2-5; TRBD1 is a possible D gene (7 bases). TRBV6-7 counts as an open reading frame of uncertain function. The CDR3 has 15 amino acids. The V and J ends lost 0 bases and 5 bases respectively, with 13 bases between them. The DNA of the CDR3 is TGTGCCAGCAGTTACTCCCAGGGGGGTCGGGAGACCCAGTACTTC. Translation: CASSYSQGGRETQYF.

V and J are TRBV27 and TRBJ2-2; TRBD2 matches 11 bases. Germline V gene data show CDR1 as MNHEY and CDR2 as SMNVEV (reference sequence). With 1 base clipped from V and 4 bases from J, the junction kept 2 bases outside the gene matches. This CDR3 has 16 amino acids. For the CDR3, the DNA is TGTGCCAGCAGTTTATGGCTAGCGGGGGGCACCGGGGAGCTGTTTTTT. Protein: CASSLWLAGGTGELFF.

Notes on this clone: This sample includes further DNA sequences coding for the same CDR3. The chain employs TRBV29-1 and TRBJ1-4; TRBD1 might be the D (5 bases). The CDR3 contains 14 residues. The germline gives CDR1 SQVTM, CDR2 ANQGSEA. V lost 4 bases and J 0 bases, leaving 9 bases between the germline ends. The CDR3 DNA reads as TGCAGCGTTGTGGGGGGTGCAACTAATGAAAAACTGTTTTTT. Translation: CSVVGGATNEKLFF.

This clone was detected ten times or more. The chain joins TRBV5-4 to TRBJ2-7; 8 positions match TRBD2. The V segment lost 4 bases and the J segment 5 bases; nucleotides outside the gene matches: 8. This CDR3 is 14 amino acids long. From germline, CDR1 is SGHNT and CDR2 YYREEE (reference sequence). The CDR3 protein is CASSGGLVSHEQYF. The CDR3 region has the DNA TGTGCCAGCAGCGGGGGACTAGTAAGCCACGAGCAGTACTTC.

This chain joins TRBV6-1 and TRBJ2-7; 8 nucleotides line up with TRBD1. The junction had 5 bases not matched to a gene; V was cut back by 3 bases and J by 4 bases. Per the germline V gene, CDR1 is MNHNS and CDR2 is SASEGT. CDR3 length: 14 amino acids. The CDR3 DNA reads as TGTGCCAGCAGTGATCAGGGGGCTCAGTACGAGCAGTACTTC. Its protein is CASSDQGAQYEQYF.

The chain joins TRBV6-4 to TRBJ2-3; 8 nucleotides line up with TRBD2. Looked up from germline, CDR1 is MRHNA and CDR2 is SNTAGT. The length of the CDR3 is 15 residues. J lost 1 base, V lost 4 bases, and 4 bases had no gene match. CDR3 DNA: TGTGCCAGCAGTGTAGCAGCGGGAGGCACAGATACGCAGTATTTT. Translating it yields CASSVAAGGTDTQYF.